This TCR beta chain was recorded in a study of CD8 T cells in Susac syndrome. When the RNA was reverse transcribed, random hexamers were used with an input of roughly 0.5 to 1 ug. TCRdb ran MiXCR on the immunoSEQ multiplex PCR reads and lists one entry per CDR3 protein. The sample lists 250,000 to 300,000 distinct CDR3 sequences, 70% to 90% occurring once. CDR3 length equals 15 residues. The germline V gene encodes CDR1 KGHDR and CDR2 SFDVKD. With 2 bases clipped from V and 2 bases from J, the junction kept 3 bases outside the gene matches. This clonotype was seen a few times. The sample was CD8+ T cells from PBMCs. The clonotype was recovered from a human donor with multiple sclerosis. The J gene is TRBJ2-7, the V gene TRBV24-1; 9 bases are shared with TRBD1. The CDR3 DNA reads TGTGCCACCAGTGATTCGGGACAGGGTGCCTACGAGCAGTACTTC. This codes for CATSDSGQGAYEQYF.